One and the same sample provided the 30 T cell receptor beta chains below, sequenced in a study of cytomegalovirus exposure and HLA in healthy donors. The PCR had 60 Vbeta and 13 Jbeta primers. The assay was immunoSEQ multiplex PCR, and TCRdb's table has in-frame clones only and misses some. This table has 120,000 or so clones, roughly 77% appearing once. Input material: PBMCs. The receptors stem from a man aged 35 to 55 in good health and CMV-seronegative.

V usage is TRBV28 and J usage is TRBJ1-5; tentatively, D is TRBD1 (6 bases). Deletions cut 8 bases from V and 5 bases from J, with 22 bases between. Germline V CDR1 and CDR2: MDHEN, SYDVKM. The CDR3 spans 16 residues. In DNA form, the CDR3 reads TGTGCCAGCGCGCGGGTAGGAGCGGGGGCGGATCAGCCCCAGCATTTT. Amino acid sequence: CASARVGAGADQPQHF.

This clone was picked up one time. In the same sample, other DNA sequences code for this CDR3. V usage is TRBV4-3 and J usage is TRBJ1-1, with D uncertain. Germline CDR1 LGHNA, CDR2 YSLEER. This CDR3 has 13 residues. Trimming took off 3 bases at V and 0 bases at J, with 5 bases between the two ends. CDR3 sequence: CASSQAMNTEAFF. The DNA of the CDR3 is TGCGCCAGCAGCCAGGCCATGAACACTGAAGCTTTCTTT.

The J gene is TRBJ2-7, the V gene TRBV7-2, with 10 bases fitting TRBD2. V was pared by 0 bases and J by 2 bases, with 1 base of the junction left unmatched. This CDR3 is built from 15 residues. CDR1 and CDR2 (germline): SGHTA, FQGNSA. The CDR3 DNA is TGTGCCAGCAGCTTAGCTAGCGGGGGGACCTACGAGCAGTACTTC. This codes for CASSLASGGTYEQYF.

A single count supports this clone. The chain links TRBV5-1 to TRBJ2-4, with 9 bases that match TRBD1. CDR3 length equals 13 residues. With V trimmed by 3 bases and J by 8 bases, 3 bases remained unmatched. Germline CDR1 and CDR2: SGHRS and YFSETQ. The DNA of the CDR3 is TGCGCCAGCAGCTGGGACAGGGTAGACATTCAGTACTTC. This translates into CASSWDRVDIQYF.

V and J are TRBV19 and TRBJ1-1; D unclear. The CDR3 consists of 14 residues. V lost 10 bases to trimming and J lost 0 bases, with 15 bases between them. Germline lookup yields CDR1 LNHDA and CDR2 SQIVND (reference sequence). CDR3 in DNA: TGTGCCACCAGAGCGGACGTATTGAACACTGAAGCTTTCTTT. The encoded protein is CATRADVLNTEAFF.

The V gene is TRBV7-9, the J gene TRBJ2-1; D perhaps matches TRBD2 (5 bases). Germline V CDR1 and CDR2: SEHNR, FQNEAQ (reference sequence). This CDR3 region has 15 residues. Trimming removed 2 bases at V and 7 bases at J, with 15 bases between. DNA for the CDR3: TGTGCCAGCAGCTTAACGGGATTCGGTGATAATGAGCAGTTCTTC. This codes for CASSLTGFGDNEQFF.

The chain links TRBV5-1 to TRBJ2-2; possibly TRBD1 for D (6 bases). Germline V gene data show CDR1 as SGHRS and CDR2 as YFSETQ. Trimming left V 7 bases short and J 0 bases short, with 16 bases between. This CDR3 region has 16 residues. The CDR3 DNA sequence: TGCGCCAGCGCCCGATCGGACAGTACGAACACCGGGGAGCTGTTTTTT. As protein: CASARSDSTNTGELFF.

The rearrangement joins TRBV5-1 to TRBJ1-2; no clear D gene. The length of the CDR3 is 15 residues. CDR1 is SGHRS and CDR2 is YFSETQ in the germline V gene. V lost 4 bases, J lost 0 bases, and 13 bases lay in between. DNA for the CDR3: TGCGCCAGCAGCCTGCAGCGGGGAGCTAACTATGGCTACACCTTC. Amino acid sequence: CASSLQRGANYGYTF.

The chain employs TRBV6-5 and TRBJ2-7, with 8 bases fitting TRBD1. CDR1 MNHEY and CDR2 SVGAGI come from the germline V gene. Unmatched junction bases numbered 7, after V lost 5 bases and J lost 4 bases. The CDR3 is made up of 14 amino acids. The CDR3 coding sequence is TGTGCCAGCAGTACCCGGACAGGGAGGTACGAGCAGTACTTC. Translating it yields CASSTRTGRYEQYF.

The CDR3, as DNA: TGTGCCAGCAGCTGGGCAGGGCAAACTGAAGCTTTCTTT. It encodes CASSWAGQTEAFF. The V gene is TRBV5-6, the J gene TRBJ1-1; possible D gene TRBD1, 5 bases. V gave up 3 bases and J gave up 5 bases, with 11 bases separating them. The CDR3 extends over 13 amino acids. CDR1 and CDR2 from the germline V gene are SGHDT and YYEEEE.

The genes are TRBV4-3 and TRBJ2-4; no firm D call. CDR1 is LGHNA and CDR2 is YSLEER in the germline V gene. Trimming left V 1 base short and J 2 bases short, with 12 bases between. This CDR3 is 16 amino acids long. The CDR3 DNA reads TGCGCCAGCAGCCAAGGAGCCTTGGTGTCCAAAAACATTCAGTACTTC. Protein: CASSQGALVSKNIQYF.

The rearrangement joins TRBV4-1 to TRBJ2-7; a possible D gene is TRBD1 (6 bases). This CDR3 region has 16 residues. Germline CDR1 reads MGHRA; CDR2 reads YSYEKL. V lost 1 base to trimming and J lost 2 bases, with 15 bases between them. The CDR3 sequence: CASSQGRQDWTYEQYF. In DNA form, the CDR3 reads TGCGCCAGCAGCCAAGGCAGACAGGACTGGACCTACGAGCAGTACTTC.

The CDR3 bases are TGTGCCAGTAGTCGGAACAGGGACATTAACTATGGCTACACCTTC. Its translation: CASSRNRDINYGYTF. This chain links TRBV19 with TRBJ1-2; maybe TRBD1 (6 bases). The ends were cut back, 5 bases at V and 1 base at J, with 14 bases in the middle. Germline values: CDR1 LNHDA, CDR2 SQIVND (reference sequence). The CDR3 has 15 amino acids.

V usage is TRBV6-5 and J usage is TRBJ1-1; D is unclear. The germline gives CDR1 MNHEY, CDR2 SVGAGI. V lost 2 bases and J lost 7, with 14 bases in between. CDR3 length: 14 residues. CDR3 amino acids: CASSYDKRRGEAFF. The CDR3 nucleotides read TGTGCCAGCAGTTACGACAAACGGCGGGGTGAAGCTTTCTTT.

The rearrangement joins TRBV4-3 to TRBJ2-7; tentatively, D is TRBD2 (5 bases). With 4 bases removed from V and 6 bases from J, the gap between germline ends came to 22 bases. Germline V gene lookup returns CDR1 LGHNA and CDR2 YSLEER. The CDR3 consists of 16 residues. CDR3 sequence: CASSPGRGYNSLEQYF. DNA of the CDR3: TGCGCCAGCAGCCCCGGAAGAGGGTACAACTCACTCGAGCAGTACTTC.

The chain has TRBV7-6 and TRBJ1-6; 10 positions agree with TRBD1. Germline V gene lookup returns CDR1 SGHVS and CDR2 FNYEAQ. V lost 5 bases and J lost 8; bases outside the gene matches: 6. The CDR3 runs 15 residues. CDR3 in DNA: TGTGCCAGCAGCAGAGCCGGGACAGGGGATTCACCCCTCCACTTT. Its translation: CASSRAGTGDSPLHF.

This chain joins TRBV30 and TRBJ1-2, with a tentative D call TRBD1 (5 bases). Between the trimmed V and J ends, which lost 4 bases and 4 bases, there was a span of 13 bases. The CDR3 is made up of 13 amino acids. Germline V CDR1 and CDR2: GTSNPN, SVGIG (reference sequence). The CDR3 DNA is TGTGCCTGGACCCTTAATGGGGCCTATGGCTACACCTTC. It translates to CAWTLNGAYGYTF. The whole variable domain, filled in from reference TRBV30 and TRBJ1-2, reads SQTIHQWPATLVQPVGSPLSLECTVEGTSNPNLYWYRQAAGRGLQLLFYSVGIGQISSEVPQNLSASRPQDRQFILSSKKLLLSDSGFYLCAWTLNGAYGYTFGSGTRLTVV.

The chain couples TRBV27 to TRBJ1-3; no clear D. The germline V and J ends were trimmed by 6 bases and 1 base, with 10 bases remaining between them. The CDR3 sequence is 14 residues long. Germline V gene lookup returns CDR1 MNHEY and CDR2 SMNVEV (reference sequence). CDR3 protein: CASSPGYSGNTIYF. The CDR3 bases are TGTGCCAGCAGCCCCGGTTATTCTGGAAACACCATATATTTT.

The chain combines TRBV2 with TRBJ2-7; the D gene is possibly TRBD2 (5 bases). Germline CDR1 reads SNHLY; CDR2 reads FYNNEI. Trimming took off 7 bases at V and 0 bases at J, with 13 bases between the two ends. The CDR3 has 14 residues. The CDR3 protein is CASIKLRDSYEQYF. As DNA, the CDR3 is TGTGCCAGCATCAAACTCCGGGACTCCTACGAGCAGTACTTC.

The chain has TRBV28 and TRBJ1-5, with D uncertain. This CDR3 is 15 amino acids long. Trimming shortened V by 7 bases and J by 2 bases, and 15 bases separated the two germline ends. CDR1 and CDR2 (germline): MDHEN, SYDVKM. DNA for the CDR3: TGTGCCAGCACCCCCGGGGAATGGGGCAATCAGCCCCAGCATTTT. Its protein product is CASTPGEWGNQPQHF.

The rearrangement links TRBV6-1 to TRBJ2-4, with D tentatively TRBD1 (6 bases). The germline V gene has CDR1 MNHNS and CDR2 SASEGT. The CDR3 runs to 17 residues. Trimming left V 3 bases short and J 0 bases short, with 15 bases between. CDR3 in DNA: TGTGCCAGCAGTGAGCTGGGACAAGCCCTAGCCAAAAACATTCAGTACTTC. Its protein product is CASSELGQALAKNIQYF.

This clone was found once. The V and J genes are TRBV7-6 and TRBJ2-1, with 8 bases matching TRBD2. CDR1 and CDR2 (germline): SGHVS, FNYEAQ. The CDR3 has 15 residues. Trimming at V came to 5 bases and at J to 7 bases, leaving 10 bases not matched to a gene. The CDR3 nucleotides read TGTGCCAGCAGCCCGAACAGCGGGAGCGGGAATGAGCAGTTCTTC. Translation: CASSPNSGSGNEQFF.

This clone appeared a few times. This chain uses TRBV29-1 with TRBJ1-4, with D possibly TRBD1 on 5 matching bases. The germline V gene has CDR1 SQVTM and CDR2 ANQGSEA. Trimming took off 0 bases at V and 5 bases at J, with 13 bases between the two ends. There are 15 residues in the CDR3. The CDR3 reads CSVEDPRGGNEKLFF. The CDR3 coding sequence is TGCAGCGTTGAAGACCCCCGCGGGGGGAATGAAAAACTGTTTTTT.

CDR3 coding DNA: TGCGCCAGCAGCCAGCTTCGGTTTAATGAAAAACTGTTTTTT. It specifies CASSQLRFNEKLFF. The V and J genes are TRBV4-1 and TRBJ1-4; D is undetermined. Trimming stripped 3 bases from V and 4 bases from J, with 9 bases between. CDR1 MGHRA and CDR2 YSYEKL come from the germline V gene. The CDR3 consists of 14 residues.

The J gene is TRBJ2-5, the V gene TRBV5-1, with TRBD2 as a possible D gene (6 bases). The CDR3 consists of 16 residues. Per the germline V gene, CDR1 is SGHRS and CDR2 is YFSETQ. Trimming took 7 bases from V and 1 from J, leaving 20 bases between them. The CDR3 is CASGLQAPNSQETQYF. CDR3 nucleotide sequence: TGCGCCAGCGGACTACAGGCCCCAAACTCCCAAGAGACCCAGTACTTC.

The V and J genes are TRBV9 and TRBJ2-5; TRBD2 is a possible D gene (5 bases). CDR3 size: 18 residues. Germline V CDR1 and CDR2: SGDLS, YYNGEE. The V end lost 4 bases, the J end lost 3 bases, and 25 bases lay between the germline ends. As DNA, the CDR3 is TGTGCCAGCAGCCCAAACTTACCCCCGGACTGGAAGGAAGAGACCCAGTACTTC. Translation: CASSPNLPPDWKEETQYF.

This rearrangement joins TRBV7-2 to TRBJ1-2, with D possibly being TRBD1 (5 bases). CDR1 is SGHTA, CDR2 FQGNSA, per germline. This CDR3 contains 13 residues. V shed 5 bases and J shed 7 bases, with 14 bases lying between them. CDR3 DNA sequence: TGTGCCAGCAGCCCCGGCGGGGCGGGTGGCTACACCTTC. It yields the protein CASSPGGAGGYTF.

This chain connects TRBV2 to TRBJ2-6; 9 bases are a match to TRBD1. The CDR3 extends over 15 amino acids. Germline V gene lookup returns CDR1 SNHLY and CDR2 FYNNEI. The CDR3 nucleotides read TGTGCGATCCCGGGACAGGGAGCTGGGGCCAACGTCCTGACTTTC. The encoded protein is CAIPGQGAGANVLTF.

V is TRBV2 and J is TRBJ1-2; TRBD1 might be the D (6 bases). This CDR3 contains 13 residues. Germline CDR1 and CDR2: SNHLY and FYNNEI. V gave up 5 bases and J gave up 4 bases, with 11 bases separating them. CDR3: CASSQDSRYGYTF. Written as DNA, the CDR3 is TGTGCCAGCAGTCAGGACAGTCGCTATGGCTACACCTTC.

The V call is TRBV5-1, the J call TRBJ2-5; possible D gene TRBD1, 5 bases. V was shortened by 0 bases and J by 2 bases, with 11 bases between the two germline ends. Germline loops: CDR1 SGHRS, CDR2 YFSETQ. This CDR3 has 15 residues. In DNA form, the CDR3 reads TGCGCCAGCAGCTTGGGATCGACAGTACAAGAGACCCAGTACTTC. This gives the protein CASSLGSTVQETQYF.